The 18 T cell receptor beta chains reported below all come from one sample, sequenced in a study of tissue T cells after allogeneic stem cell transplantation. The protocol was immunoSEQ multiplex PCR, while the TCRdb copy is restricted to in-frame clones and leaves out a portion. The sample carries 9,000 to 13,000 clones, about two fifths recorded once. Sample time point: mouse harvest day 7 after allogeneic transplant. Each mouse received 10^7 T-cell-depleted marrow cells plus 10^6 splenic CD5+ T cells by tail vein. The source material was skin. The receptors shown here come from a female BALB/c mouse given C57BL/6 T cells with graft-versus-host disease after an allogeneic hematopoietic cell transplant.

This clone has only a few counts. Gene names and germline refer to mouse. The sequenced fragment ends 1 residue before the CDR3 boundary, so the rest is inferred from the germline J gene. V gene TRBV5 combines with J gene TRBJ2-1; 10 nucleotides line up with TRBD2. V lost 4 bases to trimming and J lost 6 bases; unmatched junction nucleotides: 3. In germline, CDR1 is LGHNA, CDR2 YNLKQL (reference sequence). CDR3 length equals 14 residues. CDR3 amino acids: CASSPGGARAEQFF. The sequenced part of the CDR3 DNA is TGTGCCAGCAGCCCTGGGGGGGCGCGTGCTGAGCAGTTC.

By share, this clone counts as medium-sized. Mouse gene names apply. From the germline J gene comes the end of the CDR3, since the read stops 1 residue before it. The J gene is TRBJ2-1, the V gene TRBV13-3, with TRBD1 as a possible D gene (8 bases). The CDR3 covers 16 residues. Germline CDR1 NNHDY, CDR2 SYVADS. V was clipped by 3 bases and J by 0 bases, with 13 bases between them. CDR3 bases read: TGTGCCAGCAGTGTCACAGGGGGGGATAACTATGCTGAGCAGTTC. Its translation is CASSVTGGDNYAEQF. The entire CDR3 sequence reads CASSVTGGDNYAEQFF.

This clone showed up just a few times. Mouse gene names apply. The DNA read from the CDR3 is TGTGCCAGCAGCCCTGCAGGGGCTAGTCAAAACACCTTGTAC. This sequence encodes CASSPAGASQNTLY. The complete CDR3 sequence is CASSPAGASQNTLYF. This chain joins TRBV2 and TRBJ2-4, with D tentatively TRBD1 (6 bases). The read stops 1 residue short of the end of the CDR3; the missing end is completed from the germline J gene. V lost 4 bases, J lost 0 bases, and 11 bases lay in between. The CDR3 contains 15 residues. CDR1 LGHNA and CDR2 YSYQKL come from the germline V gene. Complete variable domain (other parts from reference TRBV2 and TRBJ2-4): DPKIIQKPKYLVAVTGSEKILICEQYLGHNAMYWYRQSAKKPLEFMFSYSYQKLMDNQTASSRFQPQSSKKNHLDLQITALKPDDSATYFCASSPAGASQNTLYFGAGTRLSVL.

On this clone: The genes and germline here are from mouse. With the read ending 1 residue before the CDR3 end, the germline J gene is used to fill in that end. The chain has TRBV12-1 and TRBJ1-4; D perhaps matches TRBD1 (6 bases). Trimming cost V 2 bases and J 5 bases, with 11 bases left between them. This CDR3 contains 14 residues. CDR1 is SGHSN, CDR2 HYEKVE, per germline. The part of the CDR3 DNA that was read is TGTGCCAGCTCTCCGGGACATAATAACGAAAGATTATTT. Amino acid sequence: CASSPGHNNERLF. The whole CDR3 protein reads CASSPGHNNERLFF.

On this clone itself: Gene names denote mouse genes. The DNA ends 1 residue before the CDR3 does, and the rest of the CDR3 is filled in from the germline J gene. The V gene is TRBV26, the J gene TRBJ2-3; D gene ambiguous. With 3 bases removed from V and 1 base from J, the gap between germline ends came to 8 bases. This CDR3 contains 14 residues. Germline V CDR1 and CDR2: KGHPV, FQNQEV (reference sequence). The CDR3: CASSLDGGAETLYF. The sequenced CDR3 bases are TGTGCCAGCAGTCTAGACGGAGGTGCAGAAACGCTGTAT.

By proportion, this clone is medium-sized. Any gene name here is a mouse gene name. Read sequence stops 1 residue before the CDR3 end, and the germline J gene provides the missing end. The chain is built from TRBV13-2 and TRBJ2-7, with unresolved D. CDR1 NNHNN and CDR2 SYGAGS come from the germline V gene (reference sequence). The CDR3 is 11 amino acids. The germline V and J ends were trimmed by 2 bases and 5 bases, with 5 bases remaining between them. CDR3 bases read: TGTGCCAGCGGTGACAACGATGAACAGTAC. Protein sequence: CASGDNDEQY. Given in full, the CDR3 is CASGDNDEQYF.

This clone appeared a few times. Any gene name here is a mouse gene name. The CDR3 goes on 1 residue after the read ends, and that part is filled in from the germline J gene. The chain employs TRBV26 and TRBJ1-2; D might be TRBD1 (6 bases). In germline, CDR1 is KGHPV, CDR2 FQNQEV (reference sequence). Deletions cut 3 bases from V and 0 bases from J, with 11 bases between. This CDR3 has 15 residues. Incomplete CDR3 DNA: TGTGCCAGCAGTCTTCGGGGGCGAGCAAACTCCGACTACACC. Protein sequence: CASSLRGRANSDYT. The whole CDR3 region reads CASSLRGRANSDYTF.

On this clone: The gene names given are mouse names. This chain's CDR3 is CASSPRLGGQDTQYF. CDR3 DNA (partial): TGTGCAAGCAGCCCGCGACTGGGGGGCCAAGACACCCAGTAC. The J gene is TRBJ2-5, the V gene TRBV16, with 10 bases matching TRBD2. Read data end 1 residue before the CDR3 end; the end is taken from the germline J gene. The germline gives CDR1 SGHSA, CDR2 FRNQAP. The CDR3 sequence is 15 residues long. With V trimmed by 5 bases and J by 2 bases, 4 bases remained unmatched.

In the case of this clone: Genes and germline come from the mouse. The DNA ends 1 residue before the CDR3 does, and the rest of the CDR3 is filled in from the germline J gene. This chain joins TRBV3 and TRBJ2-7; 12 nucleotides agree with TRBD2. The CDR3 has 15 residues. V dropped 3 bases and J dropped 7; count of bases not matched to a gene: 7. Germline assignment: CDR1 SNHLY and CDR2 FYNGKV (reference sequence). CDR3 sequence: CASSFQTGGAREQYF. CDR3 bases read: TGTGCCAGCAGCTTCCAGACTGGGGGGGCGCGGGAACAGTAC.

A remark on this clone: The genes and germline here are from mouse. CDR3 residues: CASSLRTNSGNTLYF. The CDR3 bases that were read are TGTGCCAGCAGTTTACGGACAAATTCTGGAAATACGCTCTAT. This rearrangement joins TRBV26 to TRBJ1-3; weak D call: TRBD1 (5 bases). The sequence runs out 1 residue before the end of the CDR3; the remainder is reconstructed from the germline J gene. CDR1 and CDR2 (germline): KGHPV, FQNQEV (reference sequence). V lost 5 bases to trimming and J lost 0 bases, with 11 bases between them. The CDR3 length is 15 residues. The full variable domain, rest sourced from reference TRBV26 and TRBJ1-3, is NSKVIQTPRYLVKGQGQKAKMRCIPEKGHPVVFWYQQNKNNEFKFLINFQNQEVLQQIDMTEKRFSAECPSNSPCSLEIQSSEAGDSALYLCASSLRTNSGNTLYFGEGSRLIVV.

Concerning this clone itself: Gene names denote mouse genes. From the germline J gene comes the end of the CDR3, since the read stops 1 residue before it. The chain combines TRBV29 with TRBJ2-7; a possible D gene is TRBD2 (7 bases). V was cut by 4 bases and J by 4 bases, with 11 bases left in between. CDR3 length equals 13 residues. From germline, CDR1 is MSHET and CDR2 SYDVDS. Partial CDR3 DNA: TGTGCTAGCAGTTGGGAGGGGGGGTATGAACAGTAC. Amino acid sequence: CASSWEGGYEQY. From start to end, the CDR3 is CASSWEGGYEQYF.

A word on this clone: The genes and germline here are from mouse. Read data end 1 residue before the CDR3 end; the end is taken from the germline J gene. This chain connects TRBV15 to TRBJ2-7, with TRBD1 matching over 7 bases. CDR1 is SGHND and CDR2 is FRSKSL in the germline V gene. The CDR3 is 13 residues long. With 5 bases clipped from V and 7 bases from J, the junction kept 8 bases outside the gene matches. The CDR3 spells CASSRDREGEQYF. The sequenced CDR3 bases are TGTGCCAGCAGTCGAGACAGGGAGGGGGAACAGTAC.

Of note for this clone: Mouse gene names apply. The read stops 1 residue short of the end of the CDR3; the missing end is completed from the germline J gene. The rearrangement joins TRBV3 to TRBJ2-5, with 9 nucleotides matching TRBD1. Germline CDR1 is SNHLY and CDR2 is FYNGKV (reference sequence). V lost 5 bases to trimming and J lost 2 bases; unmatched junction nucleotides: 2. The CDR3 contains 14 residues. CDR3 bases read: TGTGCCAGCAGCCTACAGGGGGCCCAAGACACCCAGTAC. Protein sequence: CASSLQGAQDTQY. In full, the CDR3 reads CASSLQGAQDTQYF.

In the case of this clone: The genes and germline here are from mouse. From the germline J gene comes the end of the CDR3, since the read stops 1 residue before it. The chain employs TRBV16 and TRBJ2-5, with 8 nucleotides matching TRBD1. This CDR3 is 13 amino acids long. J gave up 1 base and V 6 bases, and 0 bases lay outside the gene matches. Germline V gene data show CDR1 as SGHSA and CDR2 as FRNQAP. The CDR3 bases that were read are TGTGCAAGCAGACAGGGGGACCAAGACACCCAGTAC. Translated: CASRQGDQDTQY. The CDR3 as a whole reads CASRQGDQDTQYF.

This clone was detected a few times. Gene names and germline match the mouse. The observed sequence ends 1 residue before the CDR3 terminus, with the missing tail filled in from the germline J gene. The chain links TRBV26 to TRBJ2-3, with 8 bases aligning to TRBD2. V was pared by 1 base and J by 0 bases, with 0 bases of the junction left unmatched. In germline, CDR1 is KGHPV, CDR2 FQNQEV (reference sequence). CDR3 size: 15 residues. Incomplete CDR3 DNA: TGTGCCAGCAGTCTGTTGGGGGGGAGTGCAGAAACGCTGTAT. Its translation is CASSLLGGSAETLY. The entire CDR3 sequence reads CASSLLGGSAETLYF.

This clone ranks as medium-sized. Gene names and germline refer to mouse. The CDR3 is CASSRHRGGAEQFF. The sequenced CDR3 bases are TGTGCCAGCAGTCGTCACAGGGGTGGTGCTGAGCAGTTC. The chain links TRBV26 to TRBJ2-1, with 7 bases fitting TRBD1. The read finishes 1 residue shy of the CDR3 end, and the germline J gene is used to complete it. The length of the CDR3 is 14 residues. Germline trimming cut 4 bases from V and 6 bases from J; bases unmatched to any gene: 6. Germline assignment: CDR1 KGHPV and CDR2 FQNQEV (reference sequence).

In regard to this clone: Gene names refer to mouse genes. Read coverage stops 1 residue before the CDR3 terminus; the germline J gene supplies the remainder. This sequence joins TRBV31 and TRBJ2-5, with D unresolved. Germline V gene sequence: CDR1 GKSSPN, CDR2 SITVG. This CDR3 comprises 14 residues. Deletions cut 0 bases from V and 0 bases from J, with 7 bases between. The CDR3 DNA, read in part, is TGTGCCTGGAGTCTACGCAGTAACCAAGACACCCAGTAC. Residues: CAWSLRSNQDTQY. The complete CDR3 sequence is CAWSLRSNQDTQYF.

This clone was seen a few times. Mouse germline and gene names are used. The observed sequence ends 1 residue before the CDR3 terminus, with the missing tail filled in from the germline J gene. V is TRBV26 and J is TRBJ2-4; D is uncertain. Trimming took 2 bases from V and 0 from J, leaving 3 bases between them. This CDR3 region has 13 residues. The germline V gene has CDR1 KGHPV and CDR2 FQNQEV (reference sequence). The sequenced CDR3 bases are TGTGCCAGCAGTCTGAGCAGTCAAAACACCTTGTAC. Its translation is CASSLSSQNTLY. The entire CDR3 protein reads CASSLSSQNTLYF.